The clone carrying this T cell receptor beta chain was detected only a few times. The protocol was immunoSEQ multiplex PCR, while the TCRdb copy is restricted to in-frame clones and leaves out a portion. This table has 70,000 or so clones, around 75% appearing once. These data originate in a study of blood T cell repertoires in COVID-19. CDR3 size: 14 residues. The chain joins TRBV21-1 to TRBJ1-1. TRBV21-1 is a pseudogene. The sample consisted of peripheral blood. This receptor was identified in a man between 65 and 85 years old with acute or convalescent COVID-19. The CDR3 is CASSHRGLNTEAFF. The CDR3 DNA is TGTGCCAGCAGCCACCGCGGCCTGAACACTGAAGCTTTCTTT.